Shown below are 30 T cell receptor beta chains from a single sample sequenced in a study of blood T cell repertoires in COVID-19. Assay used: immunoSEQ multiplex PCR; TCRdb lists only in-frame clones, some missing. The sample has 150,000 to 200,000 clones; roughly 90% are singletons. The sample comprised peripheral blood. Every receptor here comes from a man between 45 and 60 years old with acute or convalescent COVID-19.

This chain connects TRBV28 to TRBJ2-1; D is possibly TRBD2 (5 bases). This CDR3 contains 13 residues. Germline V gives CDR1 MDHEN, CDR2 SYDVKM. V lost 11 bases to trimming and J lost 4 bases, with 15 bases between them. CDR3 in amino acids: CAGGKSSYNEQFF. CDR3 DNA: TGTGCCGGAGGAAAGTCCTCATACAATGAGCAGTTCTTC.

This rearrangement joins TRBV7-3 to TRBJ2-5; D unclear. Germline-derived CDR1 and CDR2 are SGHTA and FQGTGA. Trimming cost V 1 base and J 2 bases, with 11 bases left between them. The CDR3 sequence is 15 residues long. The CDR3 loop reads CASSLRPPPQETQYF. In DNA form, the CDR3 reads TGTGCCAGCAGCTTAAGGCCTCCCCCGCAAGAGACCCAGTACTTC.

J is TRBJ2-7 and V is TRBV27; tentatively, D is TRBD2 (5 bases). The CDR3 has 15 residues. Trimming pared 6 bases from V and 4 bases from J, leaving 19 bases between. CDR1 is MNHEY, CDR2 SMNVEV, per germline (reference sequence). The CDR3 DNA sequence: TGTGCCAGCAGGACCACGACGGGGATTGGTTACGAGCAGTACGTC. Protein sequence: CASRTTTGIGYEQYV.

The rearrangement uses TRBV7-2 and TRBJ1-5, with D unresolved. The CDR3 consists of 14 residues. From germline, CDR1 is SGHTA and CDR2 FQGNSA. The germline V and J ends were trimmed by 3 bases and 6 bases, with 12 bases remaining between them. The CDR3 loop is CASSFLPDIQPQHF. DNA for the CDR3: TGTGCCAGCAGCTTCCTACCCGATATTCAGCCCCAGCATTTT.

The chain has TRBV9 and TRBJ2-6; D unclear. Trimming shortened V by 0 bases and J by 0 bases, and 7 bases separated the two germline ends. The CDR3 runs to 16 residues. Germline lookup yields CDR1 SGDLS and CDR2 YYNGEE. CDR3 sequence: CASSVGTNSGANVLTF. In DNA, the CDR3 is TGTGCCAGCAGCGTAGGAACAAACTCTGGGGCCAACGTCCTGACTTTC.

The V gene is TRBV3-1 (or the pseudogene TRBV3-2), the J gene TRBJ2-2; the match to TRBD1 covers 9 bases. The CDR3 covers 16 residues. Germline assignment: CDR1 LGHDT and CDR2 YNNKEL (reference sequence). The J segment lost 9 bases and the V segment lost 1 base, leaving 9 bases of the junction unmatched. For the CDR3, the DNA is TGTGCCAGCAGCCAAGCTGTGGACAGGGGAATTCGGGAGCTGTTTTTT. It codes for CASSQAVDRGIRELFF.

V and J are TRBV7-9 and TRBJ2-2, with a tentative D call TRBD1 (6 bases). This CDR3 is built from 16 residues. CDR1 SEHNR and CDR2 FQNEAQ come from the germline V gene (reference sequence). V was trimmed by 5 bases and J by 3 bases, leaving 16 bases between them. CDR3 in DNA: TGTGCCAGCAGCCCCTCCCTGGGGGCTTACACCGGGGAGCTGTTTTTT. The encoded protein is CASSPSLGAYTGELFF. Combining the CDR3 with reference TRBV7-9 and TRBJ2-2 gives the whole variable domain DTGVSQNPRHKITKRGQNVTFRCDPISEHNRLYWYRQTLGQGPEFLTYFQNEAQLEKSRLLSDRFSAERPKGSFSTLEIQRTEQGDSAMYLCASSPSLGAYTGELFFGEGSRLTVL.

The V call is TRBV6-6, the J call TRBJ2-3; 9 bases fit TRBD2. V was clipped by 5 bases and J by 6 bases; unmatched bases: 9. Germline CDR1 reads MNHNY; CDR2 reads SVGAGI (reference sequence). The length of the CDR3 is 15 residues. The DNA for the CDR3 is TGTGCCAGCAGTCCTCTGGCGGGGGGGCGTGATACGCAGTATTTT. The encoded protein is CASSPLAGGRDTQYF.

This sequence joins TRBV7-6 and TRBJ2-7; 7 bases agree with TRBD2. The J segment lost 0 bases and the V segment lost 5 bases, leaving 7 bases of the junction unmatched. The CDR3 sequence is 15 residues long. CDR1 is SGHVS and CDR2 is FNYEAQ in the germline V gene. CDR3 sequence reads: CASSVSGTSSYEQYF. In DNA, the CDR3 is TGTGCCAGCAGCGTAAGCGGGACGAGCTCCTACGAGCAGTACTTC.

This chain links TRBV27 with TRBJ1-6, with D possibly being TRBD1 (5 bases). CDR3 size: 14 residues. V lost 3 bases, J lost 8 bases, and 11 bases lay in between. CDR1 is MNHEY and CDR2 is SMNVEV in the germline V gene (reference sequence). The CDR3: CASSFWARDSPLHF. The CDR3 DNA is TGTGCCAGCAGTTTTTGGGCCAGGGATTCACCCCTCCACTTT.

The V call is TRBV30, the J call TRBJ1-2; D unresolved. The CDR3 has 8 residues. With 8 bases removed from V and 6 bases from J, the gap between germline ends came to 4 bases. The germline gives CDR1 GTSNPN, CDR2 SVGIG (reference sequence). The DNA of the CDR3 is TGTGCCCGCGATGGCTACACCTTC. Its protein is CARDGYTF.

The chain links TRBV28 to TRBJ1-2, with TRBD1 as a possible D gene (6 bases). Trimming took 2 bases from V and 2 from J, leaving 6 bases between them. In germline, CDR1 is MDHEN, CDR2 SYDVKM. The CDR3 extends over 13 amino acids. CDR3 in DNA: TGTGCCAGCAGTTTACAGGGGAACTATGGCTACACCTTC. It translates to CASSLQGNYGYTF.

This clone showed up just a few times. The gene calls are TRBV24-1 and TRBJ2-5, with D perhaps TRBD2 (6 bases). The CDR3 totals 14 residues. Germline CDR1 KGHDR, CDR2 SFDVKD. V dropped 2 bases and J dropped 5 bases, with 11 bases sitting between them. The CDR3 nucleotides read TGTGCCACCAGTGATTCGGACTACAGTGAGACCCAGTACTTC. The encoded protein is CATSDSDYSETQYF.

V is TRBV24-1 and J is TRBJ1-3; D is ambiguous. V gave up 7 bases and J gave up 0 bases, with 9 bases separating them. The CDR3 is 14 residues long. Per the germline V gene, CDR1 is KGHDR and CDR2 is SFDVKD. CDR3 in amino acids: CATREGVSGNTIYF. The DNA for the CDR3 is TGTGCCACCAGAGAGGGAGTCTCTGGAAACACCATATATTTT.

The chain couples TRBV19 to TRBJ2-3; D perhaps matches TRBD1 (6 bases). This CDR3 comprises 14 residues. The V end was cut by 5 bases, the J end by 4 bases, with 13 bases between. The V gene's germline CDR1 is LNHDA and CDR2 SQIVND (reference sequence). Here the CDR3 reads CASSSVQGADTQYF. DNA of the CDR3: TGTGCCAGTAGTTCAGTACAGGGTGCAGATACGCAGTATTTT.

The gene calls are TRBV28 and TRBJ2-5, with D perhaps TRBD2 (6 bases). V shed 11 bases and J shed 5 bases, with 15 bases lying between them. Germline V gene data show CDR1 as MDHEN and CDR2 as SYDVKM. The CDR3 is 12 residues long. This CDR3 is CAVTRRAETQYF. DNA for the CDR3: TGTGCCGTCACCAGGAGGGCTGAGACCCAGTACTTC.

The V and J genes are TRBV19 and TRBJ1-5; no firm D call. V was pared by 7 bases and J by 0 bases, with 13 bases between. CDR3 length equals 15 residues. Germline V gene lookup returns CDR1 LNHDA and CDR2 SQIVND (reference sequence). As DNA, the CDR3 is TGTGCCAGTAAGCGGGCAGCGATTAGCAATCAGCCCCAGCATTTT. Translation gives CASKRAAISNQPQHF. Variable domain in full (rest from reference TRBV19 and TRBJ1-5): DGGITQSPKYLFRKEGQNVTLSCEQNLNHDAMYWYRQDPGQGLRLIYYSQIVNDFQKGDIAEGYSVSREKKESFPLTVTSAQKNPTAFYLCASKRAAISNQPQHFGDGTRLSIL.

J is TRBJ2-2 and V is TRBV7-8; TRBD2 aligns across 7 bases. Germline trimming cut 1 base from V and 0 bases from J; bases unmatched to any gene: 8. Germline assignment: CDR1 SGHVS and CDR2 FQNEAQ. This CDR3 contains 18 residues. CDR3 region: CASSLEGGLGANTGELFF. Written as DNA, the CDR3 is TGTGCCAGCAGCTTAGAGGGAGGACTAGGGGCGAACACCGGGGAGCTGTTTTTT.

The chain is built from TRBV29-1 and TRBJ2-1, with D perhaps TRBD2 (5 bases). Looked up from germline, CDR1 is SQVTM and CDR2 is ANQGSEA. CDR3 length: 12 residues. Trimming shortened V by 3 bases and J by 7 bases, and 10 bases separated the two germline ends. CDR3 nucleotide sequence: TGCAGCGTTGACTCCGGGGTGAATGAGCAGTTCTTC. It encodes CSVDSGVNEQFF.

V and J are TRBV11-2 and TRBJ1-5, with D unresolved. CDR1 and CDR2 from the germline V gene are SGHAT and FQNNGV. Trimming shortened V by 2 bases and J by 5 bases, and 7 bases separated the two germline ends. The CDR3 is 13 residues long. This CDR3 reads CASSLTFHQPQHF. In DNA form, the CDR3 reads TGTGCCAGCAGCTTAACATTTCATCAGCCCCAGCATTTT.

The table lists this clone with a count of one. The chain employs TRBV4-1 and TRBJ2-1, with a weak D call TRBD1 (6 bases). From germline, CDR1 is MGHRA and CDR2 YSYEKL. Trimming took off 2 bases at V and 0 bases at J, with 14 bases between the two ends. The CDR3 is 17 residues long. The CDR3 nucleotides read TGCGCCAGCAGCCAAAGAGTGGACAGCCTCTCCTACAATGAGCAGTTCTTC. It codes for CASSQRVDSLSYNEQFF.

This clone has only one observation. The rearrangement joins TRBV5-1 to TRBJ2-5; D possibly corresponds to TRBD2 (5 bases). The V end lost 0 bases, the J end lost 3 bases, and 6 bases lay between the germline ends. Germline-derived CDR1 and CDR2 are SGHRS and YFSETQ. This CDR3 contains 13 residues. CDR3 in DNA: TGCGCCAGCAGCTTGGTGGGAGAAGAGACCCAGTACTTC. This sequence encodes CASSLVGEETQYF.

The genes are TRBV5-1 and TRBJ1-3; 7 bases align to TRBD1. Germline lookup yields CDR1 SGHRS and CDR2 YFSETQ. CDR3 length equals 16 residues. Trimming took 4 bases from V and 7 from J; bases not matched to a gene: 14. CDR3 loop: CASSGDRGMFRNTIYF. The CDR3 bases are TGCGCCAGCAGCGGGGACAGAGGCATGTTCCGGAACACCATATATTTT.

The chain joins TRBV2 to TRBJ1-1; D remains ambiguous. V was trimmed by 6 bases and J by 0 bases, leaving 11 bases between them. CDR3 length equals 14 residues. In germline, CDR1 is SNHLY, CDR2 FYNNEI. This chain's CDR3 is CASRVQSMNTEAFF. The CDR3, as DNA: TGTGCCAGCAGAGTACAGTCTATGAACACTGAAGCTTTCTTT. Complete variable domain (other parts from reference TRBV2 and TRBJ1-1): EPEVTQTPSHQVTQMGQEVILRCVPISNHLYFYWYRQILGQKVEFLVSFYNNEISEKSEIFDDQFSVERPDGSNFTLKIRSTKLEDSAMYFCASRVQSMNTEAFFGQGTRLTVV.

The rearrangement joins TRBV3-1 (or the pseudogene TRBV3-2) to TRBJ2-1, with D possibly being TRBD2 (5 bases). The V and J ends lost 1 base and 7 bases respectively, with 11 bases between them. This CDR3 spans 14 amino acids. CDR1 and CDR2 (germline): LGHDT, YNNKEL (reference sequence). The CDR3 loop reads CASSQVGADNEQFF. For the CDR3, the DNA is TGTGCCAGCAGCCAAGTTGGAGCGGATAATGAGCAGTTCTTC.

The CDR3 region is CASSNRVAGLYNEQFF. The CDR3 DNA reads as TGTGCCAGTAGTAACCGCGTAGCGGGACTATACAATGAGCAGTTCTTC. The V and J genes are TRBV19 and TRBJ2-1; 8 bases agree with TRBD2. CDR1 and CDR2 from the germline V gene are LNHDA and SQIVND (reference sequence). CDR3 length: 16 amino acids. The ends lost 4 bases at V and 4 bases at J; junction bases unmatched: 9.

The rearrangement joins TRBV7-2 to TRBJ2-7; D might be TRBD2 (5 bases). The V gene lost 1 base and the J gene lost 2 bases, with 12 bases spanning the gap. The CDR3 loop spans 15 amino acids. Germline assignment: CDR1 SGHTA and CDR2 FQGNSA. CDR3 coding DNA: TGTGCCAGCAGCTTAGTGGCGGGCAGTACCTACGAGCAGTACGTC. This sequence encodes CASSLVAGSTYEQYV.

This chain links TRBV6-2 or TRBV6-3 with TRBJ1-3, with D tentatively TRBD1 (6 bases). The CDR3 is 16 residues long. V lost 4 bases, J lost 14 bases, and 27 bases lay in between. Germline assignment: CDR1 MNHEY and CDR2 SVGEGT. The CDR3 nucleotides are TGTGCCAGCAGTTCCTACTCCGGGACACCGAAATCAGGACTATATTTT. Translation gives CASSSYSGTPKSGLYF.

V usage is TRBV12-3 or TRBV12-4 and J usage is TRBJ2-5; no definite D call. Trimming left V 6 bases short and J 5 bases short, with 13 bases between. The CDR3 loop spans 13 amino acids. The CDR3 DNA reads as TGTGCCAGCAGCAAGACACGGCCTGAGACCCAGTACTTC. Its translation is CASSKTRPETQYF.

This clone was observed a handful of times. This chain connects TRBV30 to TRBJ2-3; 7 bases are a match to TRBD2. V shed 3 bases and J 6 bases; nucleotides not matched to a gene: 18. The germline V gene encodes CDR1 GTSNPN and CDR2 SVGIG (reference sequence). The CDR3 runs 17 residues. CDR3 coding DNA: TGTGCCTGGAGCCATGGTGCGGGGCAAGGGCGGGGGGATACGCAGTATTTT. As protein: CAWSHGAGQGRGDTQYF.